These T cell receptor beta chains were read from a single sample in a study of T-cell memory formation after mild COVID-19. TCRdb independently ran MiXCR on the 5' RACE reads; one entry per CDR3 protein. The sample gives around 50,000 distinct CDR3 sequences, around 10% of which show up once; almost 25% is in the top ten. Sequenced material: PBMCs or a T cell subset sorted from them (not recorded which). The receptors here all came from a man aged 18 to 29 who had mild COVID-19 (a few samples of this study predate the infection). Cell type and time point are not known. Both conserved end residues are part of each CDR3. A D gene is named only where the DNA matches it firmly. Expanded clones are given a class, and other clones once, few, many or no size at all.

clone_size	d_call	v_call	j_call	cdr3_aa	cdr3_nt
few	-	TRBV7-7	TRBJ2-5	CASSLSRVGSETQYF	TGTGCCAGCAGCTTGAGCAGGGTTGGGTCGGAGACCCAGTACTTC
-	-	TRBV6-2/TRBV6-3	TRBJ1-6	CASSPTPGRRRNSPLHF	TGTGCCAGCAGCCCCACACCAGGCAGGCGACGTAATTCACCCCTCCACTTT
-	-	TRBV20-1	TRBJ1-5	CSARQGNQPQHF	TGCAGTGCTAGACAGGGCAATCAGCCCCAGCATTTT
many	TRBD2	TRBV12-3/TRBV12-4	TRBJ2-2	CASSAATLRGGLGGELFF	TGTGCCAGCAGTGCCGCGACTTTGCGGGGGGGCCTCGGCGGGGAGCTGTTTTTT
-	-	TRBV5-4	TRBJ2-1	CASSADLGDYNEQFF	TGTGCCAGCAGCGCCGACTTGGGAGATTACAATGAGCAGTTCTTC
-	TRBD1	TRBV2	TRBJ2-5	CATQGWETQYF	TGTGCCACACAGGGGTGGGAGACCCAGTACTTC
few	-	TRBV4-1	TRBJ2-7	CASSQDPGASYEQYF	TGCGCCAGCAGCCAAGATCCCGGGGCATCCTACGAGCAGTACTTC
many	-	TRBV5-6	TRBJ2-7	CASTGSMRATYEQYF	TGTGCCAGCACCGGCTCTATGAGGGCCACCTACGAGCAGTACTTC
many	TRBD1	TRBV18	TRBJ2-3	CASSQEIQGGTDTQYF	TGTGCCAGCTCACAAGAAATTCAGGGGGGCACAGATACGCAGTATTTT
-	-	TRBV30	TRBJ1-2	CAWSSVEGIYYGYTF	TGTGCCTGGAGTTCAGTGGAGGGGATATACTATGGCTACACCTTC
-	-	TRBV4-3	TRBJ2-1	CASSQDGSEQFF	TGCGCCAGCAGCCAAGATGGGAGTGAGCAGTTCTTC
few	-	TRBV11-2	TRBJ1-6	CASSLSLEGYRPLHF	TGTGCCAGCAGCTTATCGTTGGAGGGTTATCGGCCCCTCCACTTT
-	-	TRBV4-1	TRBJ1-1	CASRHPGRMNTEAFF	TGCGCCAGCAGACACCCGGGGAGGATGAACACTGAAGCTTTCTTT
-	-	TRBV2	TRBJ1-6	CASSEYLSPLHF	TGTGCCAGCAGTGAATATCTGTCACCCCTCCACTTT
few	TRBD2	TRBV27	TRBJ2-1	CASSLERGWNEQFF	TGTGCCAGCAGCCTGGAGCGGGGGTGGAATGAGCAGTTCTTC
-	-	TRBV5-6	TRBJ2-5	CASSLGQRGETQYF	TGTGCCAGCAGCTTGGGACAGAGGGGAGAGACCCAGTACTTC